This TCR beta chain originates from a study of regulatory T cells in long-lasting Graves disease. Overall study findings and caveats: Persistent disease exhibited a predilection for TRBV28, TRBJ1-2 and TRBJ2-5.

The time point was: newly diagnosed GD, antithyroid drugs for less than 3 months. From RNA extracted from PBMCs, the TCR library was made. This clonotype was counted at least ten times. Its antigen is unknown. The germline CDR1 and CDR2 sequences are ENHRY and SYGVKD. The CDR3 sequence is 17 residues long. With 2 bases clipped from V and 5 bases from J, the junction kept 10 bases outside the gene matches. According to the study, TCR beta libraries were built with iRepertoire HTBI primers and CDR3-region Arm-PCR. TCRdb ran MiXCR on the multiplex PCR reads and lists one entry per CDR3 protein. The data contain about 430,000 distinct CDR3 sequences, roughly 15% of them singletons. These data were also reused for a study on T cells in Graves' hyperthyroidism and ophthalmopathy. That paper notes: Before onset, ophthalmopathy was predicted by the model a median approximately 6.7 months earlier.

The sequence derives from a woman in her thirties or forties with Graves disease. The gene calls are TRBV10-3 and TRBJ2-1, with 9 bases matching TRBD2. Sample: peripheral blood mononuclear cells (PBMCs), taken at new diagnosis, from a patient treated with antithyroid drugs. The CDR3 coding sequence is TGTGCCATCAGTGAGGTGTTAGGACTAGCGACCAACAATGAGCAGTTCTTC. The encoded protein is CAISEVLGLATNNEQFF.